This T cell receptor (beta chain) was sequenced in a study of tumor-infiltrating lymphocytes in primary liver carcinoma. Synthesis of TCR beta cDNA was carried out from approximately 0.55 ug total RNA with a constant-region primer. Modified slightly, ARM-PCR produced TCR beta libraries over three nested multiplex PCR rounds. TRBV1-TRBV30 forward and Cbeta reverse primers drove the first two approximately 10-cycle rounds. TCRdb itself ran the multiplex PCR reads through MiXCR, one entry per CDR3 protein. The sample yields hundreds of thousands of distinct CDR3 sequences, 58% seen once. This clonotype occurred a few times. It may be a read error: a sequence one base away is much more abundant. The length of the CDR3 is 14 residues. Per the germline V gene, CDR1 is MNHEY and CDR2 is SVGEGT. V was pared by 0 bases and J by 11 bases, with 16 bases between. In addition to blood RNA drawn from unsorted whole blood, germline DNA was extracted.

The rearrangement uses TRBV6-2 or TRBV6-3 and TRBJ1-1, with unresolved D. The sequenced material came from peripheral blood. The origin of this receptor is a woman aged 25-40 years with primary liver carcinoma and hepatitis B virus infection. CDR3 DNA sequence: TGTGCCAGCAGTTACTCGCATCTGAAGGGATGGGCTTTCTTT. Residues: CASSYSHLKGWAFF.